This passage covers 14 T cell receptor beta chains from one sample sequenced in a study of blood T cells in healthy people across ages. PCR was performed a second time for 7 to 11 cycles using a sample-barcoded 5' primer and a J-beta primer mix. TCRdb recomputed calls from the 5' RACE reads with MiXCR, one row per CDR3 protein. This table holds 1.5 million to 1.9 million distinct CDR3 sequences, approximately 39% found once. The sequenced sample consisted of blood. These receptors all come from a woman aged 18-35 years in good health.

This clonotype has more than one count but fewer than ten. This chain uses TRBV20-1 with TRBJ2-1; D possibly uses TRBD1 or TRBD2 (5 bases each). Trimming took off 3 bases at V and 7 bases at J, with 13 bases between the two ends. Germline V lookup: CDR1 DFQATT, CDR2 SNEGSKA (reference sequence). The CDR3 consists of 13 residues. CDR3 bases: TGCAGTGCTAGCGGGATGGCAGGGAATGAGCAGTTCTTC. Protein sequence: CSASGMAGNEQFF.

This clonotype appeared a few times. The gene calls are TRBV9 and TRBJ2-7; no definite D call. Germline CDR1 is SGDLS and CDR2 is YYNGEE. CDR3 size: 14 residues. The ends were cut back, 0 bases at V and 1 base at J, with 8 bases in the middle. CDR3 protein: CASSVAYGSYEQYF. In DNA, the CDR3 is TGTGCCAGCAGCGTAGCTTACGGATCCTACGAGCAGTACTTC.

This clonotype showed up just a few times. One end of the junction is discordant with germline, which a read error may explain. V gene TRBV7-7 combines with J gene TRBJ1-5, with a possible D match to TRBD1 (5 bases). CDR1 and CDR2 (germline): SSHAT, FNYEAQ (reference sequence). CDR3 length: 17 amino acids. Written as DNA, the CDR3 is TGTGCTAGCAGCTTAGCGCAGAGACAGCCTAACAATCAGCCCCAGCATTTT. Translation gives CASSLAQRQPNNQPQHF.

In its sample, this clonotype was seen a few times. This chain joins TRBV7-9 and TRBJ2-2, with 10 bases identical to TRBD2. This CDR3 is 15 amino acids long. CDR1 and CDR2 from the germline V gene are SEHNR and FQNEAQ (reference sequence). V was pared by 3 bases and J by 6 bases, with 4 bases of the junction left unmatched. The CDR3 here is CASSLSLAGAGELFF. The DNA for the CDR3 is TGTGCCAGCAGCTTGTCGCTAGCGGGGGCCGGGGAGCTGTTTTTT.

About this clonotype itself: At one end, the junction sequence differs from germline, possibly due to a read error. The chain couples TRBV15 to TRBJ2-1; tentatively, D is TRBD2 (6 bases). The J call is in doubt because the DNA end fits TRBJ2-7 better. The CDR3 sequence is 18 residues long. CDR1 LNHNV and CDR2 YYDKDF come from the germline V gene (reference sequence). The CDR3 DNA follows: TGCGCCACCAGCAGAGACCCCGGGGGATGGTTCTCCTACAATGAGCAGTACTTC. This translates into CATSRDPGGWFSYNEQYF.

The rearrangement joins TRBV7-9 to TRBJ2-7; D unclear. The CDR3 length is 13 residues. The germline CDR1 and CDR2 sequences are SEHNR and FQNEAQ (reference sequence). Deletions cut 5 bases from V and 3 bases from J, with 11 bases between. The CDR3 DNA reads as TGTGCCAGCAGCGCGGTAATCGGCTACGAGCAGTACTTC. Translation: CASSAVIGYEQYF.

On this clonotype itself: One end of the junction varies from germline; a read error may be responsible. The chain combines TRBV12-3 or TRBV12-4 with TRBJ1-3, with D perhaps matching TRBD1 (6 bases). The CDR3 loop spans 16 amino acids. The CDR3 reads CASSLAGDYSGNTVYF. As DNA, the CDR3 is TGTGCCAGCAGTTTGGCAGGGGACTACTCTGGAAACACCGTATATTTT.

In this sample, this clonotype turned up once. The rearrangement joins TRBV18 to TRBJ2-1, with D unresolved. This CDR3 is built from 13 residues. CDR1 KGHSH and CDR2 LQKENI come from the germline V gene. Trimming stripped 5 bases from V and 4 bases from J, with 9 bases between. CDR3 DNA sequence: TGTGCCAGCTCATCCATACAGTACAATGAGCAGTTCTTC. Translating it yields CASSSIQYNEQFF.

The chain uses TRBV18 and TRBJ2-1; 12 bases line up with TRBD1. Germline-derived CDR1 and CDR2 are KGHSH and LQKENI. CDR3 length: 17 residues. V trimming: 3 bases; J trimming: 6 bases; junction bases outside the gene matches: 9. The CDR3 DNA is TGTGCCAGCTCACCGCCGCAGGGACAGGGGGCTCTCAATGAGCAGTTCTTC. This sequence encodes CASSPPQGQGALNEQFF. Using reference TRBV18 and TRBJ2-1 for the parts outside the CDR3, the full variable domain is NAGVMQNPRHLVRRRGQEARLRCSPMKGHSHVYWYRQLPEEGLKFMVYLQKENIIDESGMPKERFSAEFPKEGPSILRIQQVVRGDSAAYFCASSPPQGQGALNEQFFGPGTRLTVL.

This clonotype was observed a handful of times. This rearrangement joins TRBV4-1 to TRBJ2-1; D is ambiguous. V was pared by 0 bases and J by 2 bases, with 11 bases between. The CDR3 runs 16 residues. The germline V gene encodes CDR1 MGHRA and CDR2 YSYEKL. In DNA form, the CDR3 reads TGCGCCAGCAGCCAAGATGGCACTTTTGCCTACAATGAGCAGTTCTTC. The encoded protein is CASSQDGTFAYNEQFF.

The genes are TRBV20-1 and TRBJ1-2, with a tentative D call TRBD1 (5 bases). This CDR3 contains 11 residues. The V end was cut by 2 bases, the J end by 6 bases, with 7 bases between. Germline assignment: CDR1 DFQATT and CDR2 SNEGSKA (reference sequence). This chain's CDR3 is CSARSGHGYTF. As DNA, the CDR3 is TGCAGTGCTAGATCAGGGCATGGCTACACCTTC.

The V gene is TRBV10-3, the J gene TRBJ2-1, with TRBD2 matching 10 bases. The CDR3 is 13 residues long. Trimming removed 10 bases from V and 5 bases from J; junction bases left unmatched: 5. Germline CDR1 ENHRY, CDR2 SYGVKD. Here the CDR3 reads CATGTSENNEQFF. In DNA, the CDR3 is TGTGCCACCGGGACTAGCGAGAACAATGAGCAGTTCTTC.

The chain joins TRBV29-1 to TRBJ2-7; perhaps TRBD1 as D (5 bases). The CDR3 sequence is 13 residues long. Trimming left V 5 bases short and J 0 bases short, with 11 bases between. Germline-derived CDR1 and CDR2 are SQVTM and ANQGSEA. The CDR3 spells CSVTDSNSYEQYF. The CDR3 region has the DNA TGCAGCGTTACCGACAGCAACTCCTACGAGCAGTACTTC.

CDR3 nucleotide sequence: TGTGCCAGCAGCCGGACGGGGGTTGACAACTATGGCTACACCTTC. Protein: CASSRTGVDNYGYTF. The V gene is TRBV14, the J gene TRBJ1-2; D possibly corresponds to TRBD1 (5 bases). Deletions cut 4 bases from V and 2 bases from J, with 14 bases between. The CDR3 contains 15 residues. CDR1 is SGHDN, CDR2 FVKESK, per germline.